This T cell receptor beta chain was recorded in a study of blood T cell repertoires in COVID-19. Turning to the study itself: Sample material is recorded as cDNA or gDNA derived from T cells, B-cell-depleted T cells, or PBMCs.

Authors' data handling: Reference gene primer amplification yielded estimated nucleated cell counts. Generated by immunoSEQ multiplex PCR, the TCRdb table keeps only in-frame clones and is missing some. V, J and clone size were drawn from that table, and D and trimming were deduced from the DNA. The table lists a few hundred thousand clones, 80% to 90% of them singletons. The CDR3 contains 14 residues. Germline lookup yields CDR1 KGHSH and CDR2 LQKENI. V lost 3 bases and J 10 bases, leaving 18 bases between the germline ends. The sequence was collected from a woman between 45 and 65 years old with COVID-19, enrolled during active disease. The chain is built from TRBV18 and TRBJ1-1, with D possibly matching TRBD1 (6 bases). Sequenced sample: peripheral blood. In DNA form, the CDR3 reads TGTGCCAGCTCACCTTTTCCAGGGGAAGATGGAGCTTTCTTT. Translation gives CASSPFPGEDGAFF.